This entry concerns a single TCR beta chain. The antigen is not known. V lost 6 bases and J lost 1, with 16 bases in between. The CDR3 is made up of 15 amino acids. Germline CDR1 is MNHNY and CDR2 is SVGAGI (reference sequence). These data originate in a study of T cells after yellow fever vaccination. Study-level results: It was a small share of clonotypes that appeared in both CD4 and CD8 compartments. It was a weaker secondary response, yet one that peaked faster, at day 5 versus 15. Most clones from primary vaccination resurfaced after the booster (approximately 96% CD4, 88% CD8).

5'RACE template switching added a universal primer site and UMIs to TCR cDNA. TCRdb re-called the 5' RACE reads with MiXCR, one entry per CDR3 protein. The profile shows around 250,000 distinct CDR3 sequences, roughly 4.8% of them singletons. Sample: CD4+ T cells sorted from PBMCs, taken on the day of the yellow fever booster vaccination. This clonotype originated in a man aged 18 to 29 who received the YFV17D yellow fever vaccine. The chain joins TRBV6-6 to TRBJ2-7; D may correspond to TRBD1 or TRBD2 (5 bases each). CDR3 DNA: TGTGCCAGCAGAAGGGTAGGGGACCCATCCTACGAGCAGTACGTC. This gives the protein CASRRVGDPSYEQYV.